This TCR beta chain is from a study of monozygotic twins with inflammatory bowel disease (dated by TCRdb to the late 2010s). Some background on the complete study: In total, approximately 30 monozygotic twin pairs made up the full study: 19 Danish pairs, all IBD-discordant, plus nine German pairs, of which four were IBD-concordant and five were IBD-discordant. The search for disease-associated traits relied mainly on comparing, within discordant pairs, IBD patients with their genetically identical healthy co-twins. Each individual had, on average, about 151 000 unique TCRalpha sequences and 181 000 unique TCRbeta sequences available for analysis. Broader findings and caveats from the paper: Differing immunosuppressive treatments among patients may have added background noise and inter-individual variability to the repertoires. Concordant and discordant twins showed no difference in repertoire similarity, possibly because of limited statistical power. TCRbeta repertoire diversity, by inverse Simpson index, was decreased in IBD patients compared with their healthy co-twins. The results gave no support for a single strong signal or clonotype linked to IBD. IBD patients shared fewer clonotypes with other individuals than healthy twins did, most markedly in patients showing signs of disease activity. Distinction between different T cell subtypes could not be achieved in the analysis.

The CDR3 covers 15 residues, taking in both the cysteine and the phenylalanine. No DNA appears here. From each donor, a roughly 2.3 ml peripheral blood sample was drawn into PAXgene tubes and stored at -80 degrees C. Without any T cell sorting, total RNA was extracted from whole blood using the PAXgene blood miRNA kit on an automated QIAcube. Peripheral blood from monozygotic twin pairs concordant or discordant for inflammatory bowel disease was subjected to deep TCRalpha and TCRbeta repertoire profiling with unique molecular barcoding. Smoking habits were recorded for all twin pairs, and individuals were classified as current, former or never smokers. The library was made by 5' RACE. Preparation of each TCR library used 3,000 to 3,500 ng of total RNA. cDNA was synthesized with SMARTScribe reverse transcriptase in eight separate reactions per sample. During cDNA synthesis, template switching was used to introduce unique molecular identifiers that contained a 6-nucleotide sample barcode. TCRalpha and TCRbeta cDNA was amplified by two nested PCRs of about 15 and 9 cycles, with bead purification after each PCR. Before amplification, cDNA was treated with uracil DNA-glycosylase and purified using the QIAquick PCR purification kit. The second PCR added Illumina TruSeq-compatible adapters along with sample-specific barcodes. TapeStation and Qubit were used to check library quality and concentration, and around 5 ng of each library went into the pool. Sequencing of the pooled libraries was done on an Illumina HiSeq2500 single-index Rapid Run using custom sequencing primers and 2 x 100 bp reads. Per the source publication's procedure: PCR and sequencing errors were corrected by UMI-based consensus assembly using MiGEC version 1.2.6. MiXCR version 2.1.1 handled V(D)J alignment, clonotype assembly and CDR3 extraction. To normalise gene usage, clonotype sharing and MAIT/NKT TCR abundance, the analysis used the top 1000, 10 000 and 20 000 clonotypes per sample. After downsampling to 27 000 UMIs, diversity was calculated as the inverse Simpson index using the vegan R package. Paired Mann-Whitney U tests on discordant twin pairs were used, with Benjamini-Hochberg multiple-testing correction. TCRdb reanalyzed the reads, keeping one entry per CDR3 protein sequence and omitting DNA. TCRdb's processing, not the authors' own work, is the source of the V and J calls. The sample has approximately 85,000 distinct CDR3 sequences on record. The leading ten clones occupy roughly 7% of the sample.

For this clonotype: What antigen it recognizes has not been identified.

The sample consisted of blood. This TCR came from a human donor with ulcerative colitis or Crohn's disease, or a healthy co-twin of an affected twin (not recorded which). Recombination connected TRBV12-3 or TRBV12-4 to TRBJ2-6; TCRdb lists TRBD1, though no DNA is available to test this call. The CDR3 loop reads CASSSSGAGANVLTF.